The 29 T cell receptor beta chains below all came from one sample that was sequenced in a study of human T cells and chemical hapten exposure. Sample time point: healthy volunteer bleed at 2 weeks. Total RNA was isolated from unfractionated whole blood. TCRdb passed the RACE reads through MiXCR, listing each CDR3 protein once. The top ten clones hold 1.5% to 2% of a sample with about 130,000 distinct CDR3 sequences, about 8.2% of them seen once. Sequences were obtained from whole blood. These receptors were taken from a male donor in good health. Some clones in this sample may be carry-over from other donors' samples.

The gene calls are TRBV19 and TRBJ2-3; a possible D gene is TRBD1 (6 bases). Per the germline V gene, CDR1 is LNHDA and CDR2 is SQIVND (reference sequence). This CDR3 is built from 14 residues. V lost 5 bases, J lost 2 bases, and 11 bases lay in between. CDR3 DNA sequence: TGTGCCAGTAGTGCGACAGGAAACACAGATACGCAGTATTTT. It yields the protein CASSATGNTDTQYF.

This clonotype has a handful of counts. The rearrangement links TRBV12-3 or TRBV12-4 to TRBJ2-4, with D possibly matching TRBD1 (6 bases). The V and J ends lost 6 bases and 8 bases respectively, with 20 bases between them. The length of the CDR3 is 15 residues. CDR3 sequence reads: CASSRIPGAADIQYF. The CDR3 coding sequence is TGTGCCAGCAGCCGAATCCCAGGGGCGGCTGACATTCAGTACTTC.

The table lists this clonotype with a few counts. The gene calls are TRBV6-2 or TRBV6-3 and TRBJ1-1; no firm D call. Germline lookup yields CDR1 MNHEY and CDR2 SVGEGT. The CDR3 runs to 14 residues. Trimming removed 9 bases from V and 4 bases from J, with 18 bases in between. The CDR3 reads CASAPTPEGTEAFF. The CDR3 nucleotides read TGTGCCAGTGCCCCCACCCCCGAAGGCACTGAAGCTTTCTTT.

CDR3 loop: CASSLGADTQYF. The CDR3 region has the DNA TGCGCCAGCAGCTTGGGGGCCGATACGCAGTATTTT. The chain recombines TRBV5-1 with TRBJ2-3; D gene ambiguous. The CDR3 has 12 amino acids. Per germline, CDR1 SGHRS and CDR2 YFSETQ. Trimming took 0 bases from V and 6 from J, leaving 5 bases between them.

This CDR3 is CASTPDRVSYEQYF. The CDR3 DNA reads as TGTGCCAGCACCCCAGATAGGGTGAGCTACGAGCAGTACTTC. This chain uses TRBV7-2 with TRBJ2-7; D call uncertain. The V gene's germline CDR1 is SGHTA and CDR2 FQGNSA. V shed 7 bases and J shed 3 bases, with 16 bases lying between them. The CDR3 totals 14 residues. The entire variable domain, with the rest obtained from reference TRBV7-2 and TRBJ2-7, is as follows: GAGVSQSPSNKVTEKGKDVELRCDPISGHTALYWYRQSLGQGLEFLIYFQGNSAPDKSGLPSDRFSAERTGGSVSTLTIQRTQQEDSAVYLCASTPDRVSYEQYFGPGTRLTVT.

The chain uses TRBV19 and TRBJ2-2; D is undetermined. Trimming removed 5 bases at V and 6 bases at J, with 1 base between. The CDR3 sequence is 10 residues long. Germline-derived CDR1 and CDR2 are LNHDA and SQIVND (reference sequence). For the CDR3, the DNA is TGTGCCAGTAGTGCCGGGGAGCTGTTTTTT. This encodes CASSAGELFF. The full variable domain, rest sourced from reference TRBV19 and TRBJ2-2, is DGGITQSPKYLFRKEGQNVTLSCEQNLNHDAMYWYRQDPGQGLRLIYYSQIVNDFQKGDIAEGYSVSREKKESFPLTVTSAQKNPTAFYLCASSAGELFFGEGSRLTVL.

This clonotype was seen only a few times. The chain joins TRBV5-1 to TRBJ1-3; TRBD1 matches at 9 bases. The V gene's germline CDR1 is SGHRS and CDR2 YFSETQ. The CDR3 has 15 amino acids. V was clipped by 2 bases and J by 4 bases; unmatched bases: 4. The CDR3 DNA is TGCGCCAGCAGCTTAGACAGGGGGAGAGGAAACACCATATATTTT. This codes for CASSLDRGRGNTIYF. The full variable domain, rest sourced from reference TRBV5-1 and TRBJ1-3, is KAGVTQTPRYLIKTRGQQVTLSCSPISGHRSVSWYQQTPGQGLQFLFEYFSETQRNKGNFPGRFSGRQFSNSRSEMNVSTLELGDSALYLCASSLDRGRGNTIYFGEGSWLTVV.

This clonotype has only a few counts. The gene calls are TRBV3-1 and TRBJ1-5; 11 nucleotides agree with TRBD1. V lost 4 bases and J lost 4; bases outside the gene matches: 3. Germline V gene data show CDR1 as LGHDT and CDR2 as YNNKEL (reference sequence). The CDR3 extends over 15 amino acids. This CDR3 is CASSLGQGGNQPQHF. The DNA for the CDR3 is TGTGCCAGCAGCCTGGGACAGGGGGGAAATCAGCCCCAGCATTTT.

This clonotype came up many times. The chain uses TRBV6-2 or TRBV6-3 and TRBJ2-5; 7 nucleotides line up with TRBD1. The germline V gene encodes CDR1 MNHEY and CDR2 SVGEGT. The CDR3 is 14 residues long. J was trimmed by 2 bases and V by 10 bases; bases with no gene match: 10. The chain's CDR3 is CATEAGTEQETQYF. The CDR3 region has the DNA TGTGCCACCGAGGCCGGGACAGAGCAAGAGACCCAGTACTTC.

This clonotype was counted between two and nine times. CDR3 DNA: TGTGCCAGCAGCTTAACCCTCATTGGCAGGGTGGTCGGCACCGGGGAGCTGTTTTTT. It specifies CASSLTLIGRVVGTGELFF. The V call is TRBV11-2, the J call TRBJ2-2; perhaps TRBD1 as D (5 bases). The CDR3 has 19 residues. The V and J ends lost 2 bases and 4 bases respectively, with 23 bases between them. Germline V gene sequence: CDR1 SGHAT, CDR2 FQNNGV.

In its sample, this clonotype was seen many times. Here the CDR3 DNA reads TGTGCCAGCAGCTTAGCGGGAGATACGCAGTATTTT. This gives the protein CASSLAGDTQYF. V gene TRBV11-2 combines with J gene TRBJ2-3; D is unclear. The CDR3 sequence is 12 residues long. Per the germline V gene, CDR1 is SGHAT and CDR2 is FQNNGV. Trimming shortened V by 1 base and J by 5 bases, and 4 bases separated the two germline ends.

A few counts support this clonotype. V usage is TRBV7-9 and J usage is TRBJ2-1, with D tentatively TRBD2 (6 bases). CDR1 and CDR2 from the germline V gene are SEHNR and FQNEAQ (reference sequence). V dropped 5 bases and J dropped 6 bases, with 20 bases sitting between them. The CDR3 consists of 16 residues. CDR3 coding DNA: TGTGCCAGCAGCACCCGTAGGAGGGCCTCGGTCAATGAGCAGTTCTTC. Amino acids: CASSTRRRASVNEQFF.

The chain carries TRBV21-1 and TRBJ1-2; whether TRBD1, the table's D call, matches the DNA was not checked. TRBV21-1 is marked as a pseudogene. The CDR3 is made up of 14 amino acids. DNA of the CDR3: TGTGCCAGCAGCAAACAACAGGGTAGCTATGGCTACACCTTC. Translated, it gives CASSKQQGSYGYTF.

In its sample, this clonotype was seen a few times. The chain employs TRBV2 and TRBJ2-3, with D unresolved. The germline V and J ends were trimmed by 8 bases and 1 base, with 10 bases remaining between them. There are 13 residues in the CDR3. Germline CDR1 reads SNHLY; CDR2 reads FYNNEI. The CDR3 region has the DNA TGTGCCAGCGGACGGTGGGGCACAGATACGCAGTATTTT. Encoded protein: CASGRWGTDTQYF.

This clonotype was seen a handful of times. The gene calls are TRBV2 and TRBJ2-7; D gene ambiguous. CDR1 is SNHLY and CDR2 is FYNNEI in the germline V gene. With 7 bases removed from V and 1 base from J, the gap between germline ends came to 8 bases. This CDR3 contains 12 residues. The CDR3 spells CASISGSYEQYF. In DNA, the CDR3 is TGTGCCAGCATTTCCGGATCCTACGAGCAGTACTTC.

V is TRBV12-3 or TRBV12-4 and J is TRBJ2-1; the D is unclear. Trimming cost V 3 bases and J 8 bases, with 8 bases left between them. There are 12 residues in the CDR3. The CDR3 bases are TGTGCCAGCAGTTTCCGCTTGTATGAGCAGTTCTTC. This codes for CASSFRLYEQFF.

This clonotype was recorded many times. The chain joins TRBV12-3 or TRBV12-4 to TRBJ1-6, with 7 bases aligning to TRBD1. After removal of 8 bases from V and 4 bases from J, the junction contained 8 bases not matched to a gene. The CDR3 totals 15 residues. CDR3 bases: TGTGCCAGCTCCGTGGCACAGGGGTATAATTCACCCCTCCACTTT. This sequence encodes CASSVAQGYNSPLHF.

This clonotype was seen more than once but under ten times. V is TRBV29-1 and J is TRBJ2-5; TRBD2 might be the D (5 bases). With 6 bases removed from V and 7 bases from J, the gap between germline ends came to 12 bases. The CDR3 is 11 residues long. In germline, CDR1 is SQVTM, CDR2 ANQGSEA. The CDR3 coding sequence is TGCAGCGTCCTAGGAGAGGGGACCCAGTACTTC. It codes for CSVLGEGTQYF.

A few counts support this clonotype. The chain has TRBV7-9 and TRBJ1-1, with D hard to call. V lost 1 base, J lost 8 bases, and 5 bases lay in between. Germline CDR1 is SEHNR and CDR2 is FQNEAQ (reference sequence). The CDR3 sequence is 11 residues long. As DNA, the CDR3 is TGTGCCAGCAGCTTAGTAGGGGAAGCTTTCTTT. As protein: CASSLVGEAFF.

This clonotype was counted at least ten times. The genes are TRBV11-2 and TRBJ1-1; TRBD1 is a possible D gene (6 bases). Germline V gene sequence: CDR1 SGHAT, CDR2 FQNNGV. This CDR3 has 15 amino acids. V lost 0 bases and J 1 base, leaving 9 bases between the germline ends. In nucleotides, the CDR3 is TGTGCCAGCAGCTTAGAACGGACAGCGAACACTGAAGCTTTCTTT. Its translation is CASSLERTANTEAFF.

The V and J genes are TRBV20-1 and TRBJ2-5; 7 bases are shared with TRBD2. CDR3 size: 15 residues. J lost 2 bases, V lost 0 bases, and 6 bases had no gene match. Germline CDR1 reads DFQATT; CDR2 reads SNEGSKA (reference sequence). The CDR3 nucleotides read TGCAGTGCTAGAGAGGGTAGCGGGTTACAAGAGACCCAGTACTTC. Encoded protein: CSAREGSGLQETQYF.

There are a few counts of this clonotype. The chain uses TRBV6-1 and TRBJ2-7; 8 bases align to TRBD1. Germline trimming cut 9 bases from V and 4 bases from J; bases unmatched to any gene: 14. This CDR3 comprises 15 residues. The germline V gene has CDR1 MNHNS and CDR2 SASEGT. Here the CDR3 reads CASTALRQGLYEQYF. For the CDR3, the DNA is TGTGCCAGTACGGCTCTGAGACAGGGGTTGTACGAGCAGTACTTC.

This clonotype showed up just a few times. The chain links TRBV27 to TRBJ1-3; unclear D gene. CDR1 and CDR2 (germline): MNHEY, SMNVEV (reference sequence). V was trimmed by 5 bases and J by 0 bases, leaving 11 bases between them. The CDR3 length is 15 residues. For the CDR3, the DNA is TGTGCCAGCAGTCGGACTGCTCCCTCTGGAAACACCATATATTTT. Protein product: CASSRTAPSGNTIYF.

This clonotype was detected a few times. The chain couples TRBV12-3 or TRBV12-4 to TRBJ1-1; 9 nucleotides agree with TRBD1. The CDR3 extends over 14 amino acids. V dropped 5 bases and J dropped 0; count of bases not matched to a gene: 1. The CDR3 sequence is CASSGTGLNTEAFF. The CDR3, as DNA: TGTGCCAGCAGTGGGACAGGGCTGAACACTGAAGCTTTCTTT.

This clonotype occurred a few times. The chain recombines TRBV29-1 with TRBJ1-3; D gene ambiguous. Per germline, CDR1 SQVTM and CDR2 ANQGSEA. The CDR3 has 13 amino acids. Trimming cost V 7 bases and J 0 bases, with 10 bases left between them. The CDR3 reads CSATENSGNTIYF. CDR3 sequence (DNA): TGCAGCGCCACCGAGAACTCTGGAAACACCATATATTTT.

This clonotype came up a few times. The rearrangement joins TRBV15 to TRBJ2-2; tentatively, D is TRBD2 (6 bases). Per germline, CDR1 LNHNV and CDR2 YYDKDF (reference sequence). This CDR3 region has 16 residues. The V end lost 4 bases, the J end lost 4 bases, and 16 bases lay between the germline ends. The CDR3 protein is CATSTEGGSFTGELFF. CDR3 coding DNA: TGTGCCACCAGCACCGAGGGAGGATCCTTCACCGGGGAGCTGTTTTTT.

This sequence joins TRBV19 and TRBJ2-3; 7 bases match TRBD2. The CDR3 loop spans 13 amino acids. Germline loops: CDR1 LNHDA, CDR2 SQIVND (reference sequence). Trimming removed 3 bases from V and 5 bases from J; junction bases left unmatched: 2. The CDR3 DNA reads TGTGCCAGTAGTATCGGGGGGAGAGATACGCAGTATTTT. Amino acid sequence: CASSIGGRDTQYF.

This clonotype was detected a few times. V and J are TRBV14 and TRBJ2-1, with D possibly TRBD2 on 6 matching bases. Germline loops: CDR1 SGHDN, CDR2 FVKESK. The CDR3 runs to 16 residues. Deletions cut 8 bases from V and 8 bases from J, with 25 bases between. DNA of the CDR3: TGTGCCAGCTCACAAGGGCGGAAGGGTAGGAGGGATGAGCAGTTCTTC. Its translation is CASSQGRKGRRDEQFF.

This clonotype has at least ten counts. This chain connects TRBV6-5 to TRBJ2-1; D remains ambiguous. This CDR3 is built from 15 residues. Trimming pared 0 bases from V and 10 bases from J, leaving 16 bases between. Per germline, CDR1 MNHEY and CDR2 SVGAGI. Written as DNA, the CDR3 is TGTGCCAGCAGTTACTCGGGGTTTGGCTACTTGGAGCAGTTCTTC. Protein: CASSYSGFGYLEQFF.